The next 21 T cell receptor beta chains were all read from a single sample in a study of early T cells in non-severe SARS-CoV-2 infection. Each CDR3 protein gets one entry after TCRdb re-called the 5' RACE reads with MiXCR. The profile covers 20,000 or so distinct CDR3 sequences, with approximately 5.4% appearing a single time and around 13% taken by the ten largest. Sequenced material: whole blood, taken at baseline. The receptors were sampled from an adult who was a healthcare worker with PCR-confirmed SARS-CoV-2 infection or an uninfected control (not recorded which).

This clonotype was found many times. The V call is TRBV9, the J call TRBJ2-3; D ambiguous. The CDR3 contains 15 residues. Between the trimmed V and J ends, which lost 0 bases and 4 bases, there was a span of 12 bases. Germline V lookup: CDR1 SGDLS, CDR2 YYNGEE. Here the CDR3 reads CASSVGASPPDTQYF. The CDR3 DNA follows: TGTGCCAGCAGCGTAGGGGCCAGCCCTCCAGATACGCAGTATTTT.

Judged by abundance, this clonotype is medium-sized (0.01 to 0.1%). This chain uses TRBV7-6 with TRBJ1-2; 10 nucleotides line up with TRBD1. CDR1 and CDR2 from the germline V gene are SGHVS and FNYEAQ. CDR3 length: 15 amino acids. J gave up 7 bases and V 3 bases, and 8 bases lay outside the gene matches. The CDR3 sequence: CASSFRQGALSGYTF. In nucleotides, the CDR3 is TGTGCCAGCAGCTTTAGACAGGGGGCGCTTTCTGGCTACACCTTC.

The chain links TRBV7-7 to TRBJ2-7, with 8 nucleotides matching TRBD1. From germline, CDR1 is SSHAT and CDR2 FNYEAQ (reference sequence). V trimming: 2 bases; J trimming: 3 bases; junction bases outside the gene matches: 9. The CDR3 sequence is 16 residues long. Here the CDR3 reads CASSLPPTGDSYEQYF. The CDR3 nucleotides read TGTGCCAGCAGCTTACCACCGACAGGGGACAGCTACGAGCAGTACTTC.

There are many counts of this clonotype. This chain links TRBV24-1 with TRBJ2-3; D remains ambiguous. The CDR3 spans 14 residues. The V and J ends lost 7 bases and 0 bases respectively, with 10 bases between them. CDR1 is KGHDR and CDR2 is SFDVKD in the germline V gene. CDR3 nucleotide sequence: TGTGCCACCAGCCTGGGCTCTAGCACAGATACGCAGTATTTT. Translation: CATSLGSSTDTQYF.

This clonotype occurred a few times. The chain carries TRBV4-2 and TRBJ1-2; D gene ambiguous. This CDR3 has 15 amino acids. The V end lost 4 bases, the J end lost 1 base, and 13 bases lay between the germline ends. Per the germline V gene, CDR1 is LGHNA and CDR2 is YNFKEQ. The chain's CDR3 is CASSPPAGSNYGYTF. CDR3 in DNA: TGTGCCAGCAGCCCCCCCGCGGGGAGTAACTATGGCTACACCTTC.

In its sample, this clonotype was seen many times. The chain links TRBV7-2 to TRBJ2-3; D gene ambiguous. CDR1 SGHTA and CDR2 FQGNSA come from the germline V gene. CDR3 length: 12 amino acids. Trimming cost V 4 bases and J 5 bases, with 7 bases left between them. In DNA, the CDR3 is TGTGCCAGCAGCTCCGCAGAAGATACGCAGTATTTT. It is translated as CASSSAEDTQYF.

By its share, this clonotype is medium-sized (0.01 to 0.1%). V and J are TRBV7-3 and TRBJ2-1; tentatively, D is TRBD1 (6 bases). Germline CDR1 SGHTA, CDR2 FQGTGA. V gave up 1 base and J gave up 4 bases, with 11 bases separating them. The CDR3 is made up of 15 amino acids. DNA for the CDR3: TGTGCCAGCAGCTTAAAGGGGGACACTTACAATGAGCAGTTCTTC. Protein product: CASSLKGDTYNEQFF.

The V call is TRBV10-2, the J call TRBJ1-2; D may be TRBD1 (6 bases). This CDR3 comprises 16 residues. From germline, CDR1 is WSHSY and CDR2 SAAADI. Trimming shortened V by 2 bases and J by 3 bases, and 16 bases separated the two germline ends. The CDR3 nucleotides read TGCGCCAGCAGTGAGACAGGGACGGGGGCTTACTATGGCTACACCTTC. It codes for CASSETGTGAYYGYTF.

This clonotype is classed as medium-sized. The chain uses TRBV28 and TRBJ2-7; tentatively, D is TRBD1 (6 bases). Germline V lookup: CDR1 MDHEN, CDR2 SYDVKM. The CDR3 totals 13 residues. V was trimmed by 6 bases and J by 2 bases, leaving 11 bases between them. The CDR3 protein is CASRGAAPYEQYF. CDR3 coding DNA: TGTGCCAGCAGGGGGGCAGCCCCCTACGAGCAGTACTTC.

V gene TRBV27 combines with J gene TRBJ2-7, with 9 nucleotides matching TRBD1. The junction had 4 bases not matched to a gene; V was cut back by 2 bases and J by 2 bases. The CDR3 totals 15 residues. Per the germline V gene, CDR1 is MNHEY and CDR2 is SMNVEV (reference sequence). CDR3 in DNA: TGTGCCAGCAGTTTAACCCGACAGGGGGCCTACGAGCAGTACTTC. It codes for CASSLTRQGAYEQYF.

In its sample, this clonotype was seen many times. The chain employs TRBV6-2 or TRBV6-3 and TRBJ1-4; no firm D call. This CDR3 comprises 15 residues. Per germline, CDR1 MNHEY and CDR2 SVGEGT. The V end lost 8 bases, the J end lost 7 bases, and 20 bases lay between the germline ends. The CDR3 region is CASFSPGLMAEKLFF. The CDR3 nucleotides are TGTGCCAGCTTCTCCCCAGGCCTCATGGCTGAAAAACTGTTTTTT.

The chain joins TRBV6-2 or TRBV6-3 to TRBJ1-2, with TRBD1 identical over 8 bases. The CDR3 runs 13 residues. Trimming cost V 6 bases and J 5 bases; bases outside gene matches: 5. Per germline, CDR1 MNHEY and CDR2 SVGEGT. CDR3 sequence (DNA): TGTGCCAGCAGCTTGGACAGGGAGTATGGCTACACCTTC. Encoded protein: CASSLDREYGYTF.

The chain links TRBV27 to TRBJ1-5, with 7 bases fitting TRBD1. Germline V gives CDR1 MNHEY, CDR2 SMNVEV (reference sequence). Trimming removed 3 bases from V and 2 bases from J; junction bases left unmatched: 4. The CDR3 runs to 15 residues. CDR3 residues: CASSFRQGGNQPQHF. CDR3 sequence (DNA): TGTGCCAGCAGTTTCCGGCAGGGGGGCAATCAGCCCCAGCATTTT.

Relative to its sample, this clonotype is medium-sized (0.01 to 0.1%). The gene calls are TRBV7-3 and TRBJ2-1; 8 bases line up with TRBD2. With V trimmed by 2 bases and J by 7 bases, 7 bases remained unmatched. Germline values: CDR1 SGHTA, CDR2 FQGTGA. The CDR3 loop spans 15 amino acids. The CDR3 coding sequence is TGTGCCAGCAGCTTACCCGCGGGACTAGAGAATGAGCAGTTCTTC. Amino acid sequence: CASSLPAGLENEQFF.

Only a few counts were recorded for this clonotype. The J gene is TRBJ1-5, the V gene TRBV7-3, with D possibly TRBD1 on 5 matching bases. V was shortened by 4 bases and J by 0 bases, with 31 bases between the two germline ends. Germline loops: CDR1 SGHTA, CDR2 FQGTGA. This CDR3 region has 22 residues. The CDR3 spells CASSSWKGKPLGTGNSNQPQHF. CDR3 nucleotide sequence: TGTGCCAGCAGCTCCTGGAAGGGAAAACCCCTCGGGACGGGGAATAGCAATCAGCCCCAGCATTTT.

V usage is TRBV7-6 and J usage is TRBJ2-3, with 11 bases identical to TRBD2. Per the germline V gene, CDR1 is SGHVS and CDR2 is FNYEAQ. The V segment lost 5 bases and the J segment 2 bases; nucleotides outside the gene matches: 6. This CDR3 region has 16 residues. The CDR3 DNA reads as TGTGCCAGCAGCCCCTCGGGACTAGCGGTCACAGATACGCAGTATTTT. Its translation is CASSPSGLAVTDTQYF.

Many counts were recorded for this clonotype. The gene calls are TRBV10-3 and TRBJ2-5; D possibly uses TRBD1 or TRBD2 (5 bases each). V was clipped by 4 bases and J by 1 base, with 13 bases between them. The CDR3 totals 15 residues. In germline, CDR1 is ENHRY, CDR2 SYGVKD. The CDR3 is CAISGDRGAQETQYF. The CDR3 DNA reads TGTGCCATCAGTGGGGATCGAGGGGCCCAAGAGACCCAGTACTTC.

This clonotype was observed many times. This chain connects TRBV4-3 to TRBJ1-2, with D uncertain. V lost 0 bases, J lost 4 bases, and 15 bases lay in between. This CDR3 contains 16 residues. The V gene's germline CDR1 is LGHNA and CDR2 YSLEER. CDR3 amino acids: CASSQDRREVAYGYTF. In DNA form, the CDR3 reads TGCGCCAGCAGCCAAGATAGGCGAGAGGTGGCCTATGGCTACACCTTC.

The CDR3 here is CATGGFSYNEQFF. The CDR3 DNA reads TGTGCCACCGGGGGGTTCTCCTACAATGAGCAGTTCTTC. V and J are TRBV10-3 and TRBJ2-1, with 7 bases aligning to TRBD2. J gave up 0 bases and V 10 bases, and 3 bases lay outside the gene matches. CDR3 size: 13 residues. Germline CDR1 and CDR2: ENHRY and SYGVKD.

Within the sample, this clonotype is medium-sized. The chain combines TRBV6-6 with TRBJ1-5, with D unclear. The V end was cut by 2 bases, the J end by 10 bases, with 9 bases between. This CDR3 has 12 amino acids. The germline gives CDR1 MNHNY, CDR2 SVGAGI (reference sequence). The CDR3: CASSYGSIPQHF. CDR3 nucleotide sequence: TGTGCCAGCAGTTACGGTTCCATACCCCAGCATTTT.

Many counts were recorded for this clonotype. This CDR3 reads CASSLTTANTEAFF. In DNA form, the CDR3 reads TGTGCCAGCAGCTTAACGACAGCTAACACTGAAGCTTTCTTT. The gene calls are TRBV7-6 and TRBJ1-1; a possible D gene is TRBD1 (5 bases). This CDR3 is built from 14 residues. The V gene's germline CDR1 is SGHVS and CDR2 FNYEAQ. Trimming shortened V by 2 bases and J by 2 bases, and 9 bases separated the two germline ends.